The 15 T cell receptor beta chains listed next were all sequenced from one sample in a study of control samples from healthy donors and cancer patients (TCRdb year 2020). The library relied on the immunoSEQ multiplex PCR assay. TCRdb retrieved this table from immuneACCESS and kept in-frame rearrangements only. Not all clones are present; in checked studies, unresolved V genes account for under half, and no reason is known for the remainder. Present in this sample are approximately 180,000 clones, roughly 92% of which were seen just once. Of the sample, more than 1.1% falls within the top ten clones. Sequencing was done on a sample of blood. The receptors stem from a woman under 30 in good health.

This chain joins TRBV5-5 and TRBJ1-3; D remains unclear. This CDR3 spans 15 amino acids. V dropped 0 bases and J dropped 0 bases, with 7 bases sitting between them. Looked up from germline, CDR1 is SGHKS and CDR2 is YYEKEE (reference sequence). CDR3: CASSLASSSGNTIYF. CDR3 coding DNA: TGTGCCAGCAGCTTGGCGTCAAGCTCTGGAAACACCATATATTTT.

The chain uses TRBV6-4 and TRBJ2-1; 8 nucleotides align to TRBD2. V shed 3 bases, J shed 5 bases, and the junction held 6 bases outside the gene matches. Germline V gene data show CDR1 as MRHNA and CDR2 as SNTAGT. CDR3 length: 15 amino acids. The CDR3 nucleotides are TGTGCCAGCAGTGAAAACGGGGGGGCCAACAATGAGCAGTTCTTC. Protein sequence: CASSENGGANNEQFF.

The rearrangement joins TRBV6-1 to TRBJ1-5, with 7 bases fitting TRBD1. The V gene's germline CDR1 is MNHNS and CDR2 SASEGT. The CDR3 spans 13 residues. V lost 2 bases, J lost 10 bases, and 5 bases stayed unmatched. The CDR3 reads CASSERIGGPQHF. The CDR3 region has the DNA TGTGCCAGCAGTGAACGTATAGGGGGCCCCCAGCATTTT.

This chain links TRBV6-5 with TRBJ1-2; D not resolved. This CDR3 is 15 amino acids long. In germline, CDR1 is MNHEY, CDR2 SVGAGI. V was shortened by 6 bases and J by 0 bases, with 14 bases between the two germline ends. The CDR3 sequence is CASSFRVGANYGYTF. DNA for the CDR3: TGTGCCAGCAGCTTTCGAGTGGGTGCTAACTATGGCTACACCTTC.

V and J are TRBV27 and TRBJ1-1; perhaps TRBD1 as D (5 bases). Trimming took 6 bases from V and 4 from J, leaving 18 bases between them. The CDR3 sequence is 15 residues long. Germline V gene sequence: CDR1 MNHEY, CDR2 SMNVEV (reference sequence). As DNA, the CDR3 is TGTGCCAGCAGCTCATTTTGGGACGGTGGCACTGAAGCTTTCTTT. This codes for CASSSFWDGGTEAFF.

This clone was detected once. The chain employs TRBV6-6 and TRBJ1-1; 8 positions agree with TRBD1. The CDR3 spans 15 residues. The germline V gene encodes CDR1 MNHNY and CDR2 SVGAGI (reference sequence). V gave up 4 bases and J gave up 0 bases; unmatched junction bases: 4. In nucleotides, the CDR3 is TGTGCCAGCAGTTTGTGGACAGGGCTGAACACTGAAGCTTTCTTT. Translated, it gives CASSLWTGLNTEAFF.

This chain joins TRBV4-1 and TRBJ2-7; tentatively, D is TRBD2 (6 bases). Germline lookup yields CDR1 MGHRA and CDR2 YSYEKL. The CDR3 has 15 amino acids. V was pared by 4 bases and J by 3 bases, with 16 bases between. The CDR3 reads CASSRKEGPIYEQYF. The CDR3 DNA reads as TGCGCCAGCAGCCGGAAGGAGGGTCCTATCTACGAGCAGTACTTC.

The genes are TRBV6-6 and TRBJ1-2, with TRBD1 identical over 9 bases. V lost 6 bases to trimming and J lost 2 bases; unmatched junction nucleotides: 10. The CDR3 consists of 16 residues. Per germline, CDR1 MNHNY and CDR2 SVGAGI (reference sequence). The CDR3 nucleotides read TGTGCCAGCAGCTTCGACCCCGGGACAGGGAACTATGGCTACACCTTC. As protein: CASSFDPGTGNYGYTF.

V is TRBV7-9 and J is TRBJ2-2, with D perhaps matching TRBD2 (6 bases). Trimming took off 1 base at V and 10 bases at J, with 7 bases between the two ends. The CDR3 length is 12 residues. CDR1 and CDR2 (germline): SEHNR, FQNEAQ (reference sequence). The DNA of the CDR3 is TGTGCCAGCAGCTTAGGGCGGGAGGAGCTGTTTTTT. Protein sequence: CASSLGREELFF.

This clone was found once. The chain carries TRBV11-3 and TRBJ2-7, with a tentative D call TRBD1 (5 bases). The CDR3 sequence is 13 residues long. Per the germline V gene, CDR1 is SGHNT and CDR2 is YENEEA. V was trimmed by 5 bases and J by 3 bases, leaving 11 bases between them. CDR3: CASSTRQYYEQYF. The CDR3 nucleotides are TGTGCCAGCAGCACTCGACAGTACTACGAGCAGTACTTC.

With regard to this clone: Other DNA sequences in this sample translate to the same CDR3. The rearrangement joins TRBV18 to TRBJ2-5; no definite D call. CDR3 length equals 11 residues. V was shortened by 3 bases and J by 3 bases, with 2 bases between the two germline ends. Germline lookup yields CDR1 KGHSH and CDR2 LQKENI. The CDR3 loop is CASSPEETQYF. DNA of the CDR3: TGTGCCAGCTCACCTGAAGAGACCCAGTACTTC. The full variable domain, rest sourced from reference TRBV18 and TRBJ2-5, is NAGVMQNPRHLVRRRGQEARLRCSPMKGHSHVYWYRQLPEEGLKFMVYLQKENIIDESGMPKERFSAEFPKEGPSILRIQQVVRGDSAAYFCASSPEETQYFGPGTRLLVL.

V gene TRBV19 combines with J gene TRBJ2-7; perhaps D is TRBD1 or TRBD2 (5 bases each). The CDR3 contains 14 residues. The V gene lost 3 bases and the J gene lost 3 bases, with 12 bases spanning the gap. Germline CDR1 is LNHDA and CDR2 is SQIVND (reference sequence). The CDR3 sequence: CASSMYGDLYEQYF. In DNA form, the CDR3 reads TGTGCCAGTAGTATGTACGGGGACCTCTACGAGCAGTACTTC. Full variable domain (rest looked up from reference TRBV19 and TRBJ2-7): DGGITQSPKYLFRKEGQNVTLSCEQNLNHDAMYWYRQDPGQGLRLIYYSQIVNDFQKGDIAEGYSVSREKKESFPLTVTSAQKNPTAFYLCASSMYGDLYEQYFGPGTRLTVT.

The J gene is TRBJ2-2, the V gene TRBV12-5; 8 bases line up with TRBD2. Germline V lookup: CDR1 LGHNT, CDR2 FRNRAP. The V segment lost 2 bases and the J segment 5 bases; nucleotides outside the gene matches: 10. This CDR3 contains 17 residues. Here the CDR3 DNA reads TGTGCTAGTGGTTTGCCACCGGGACTAGTGAGGACCGGGGAGCTGTTTTTT. It specifies CASGLPPGLVRTGELFF.

The V and J genes are TRBV2 and TRBJ1-1; D possibly corresponds to TRBD1 (5 bases). Germline V CDR1 and CDR2: SNHLY, FYNNEI. The CDR3 consists of 14 residues. Trimming removed 5 bases at V and 0 bases at J, with 10 bases between. Here the CDR3 DNA reads TGTGCCAGCAGTCACAGGTGGTTGAACACTGAAGCTTTCTTT. It specifies CASSHRWLNTEAFF. The whole variable domain, remainder taken from reference TRBV2 and TRBJ1-1, is EPEVTQTPSHQVTQMGQEVILRCVPISNHLYFYWYRQILGQKVEFLVSFYNNEISEKSEIFDDQFSVERPDGSNFTLKIRSTKLEDSAMYFCASSHRWLNTEAFFGQGTRLTVV.

The CDR3 sequence: CSLGPNTEAFF. CDR3 in DNA: TGCAGCCTGGGCCCGAACACTGAAGCTTTCTTT. This chain connects TRBV20-1 to TRBJ1-1; unclear D gene. Germline CDR1 is DFQATT and CDR2 is SNEGSKA (reference sequence). This CDR3 has 11 amino acids.